This TCR beta chain was identified in a study of cytomegalovirus exposure and HLA in healthy donors. Background on the study: Genotyping showed around four fifths of almost 400 donors falling in the Caucasian-associated ancestry cluster. Study-level points and caveats: Researchers catalogued 160 or so TCR beta chains as cytomegalovirus-associated.

Concerning this clone itself: Its target is unknown.

The primer mix had 60 Vbeta and 13 Jbeta primers. TCRdb keeps only in-frame clones here, not all; method: immunoSEQ multiplex PCR. The data contain 150,000 or so clones, around 67% of them seen just once; the ten biggest clones take up 4.3%. Germline V gives CDR1 MDHEN, CDR2 SYDVKM. V was cut by 0 bases and J by 0 bases, with 12 bases left in between. The CDR3 is made up of 16 amino acids. The receptor was isolated from a man younger than 35 in good health and CMV-seropositive. The sample consisted of PBMCs. V usage is TRBV28 and J usage is TRBJ2-7; perhaps TRBD1 as D (6 bases). DNA of the CDR3: TGTGCCAGCAGTTTATGGGGGGCGGGTATCTCCTACGAGCAGTACTTC. It yields the protein CASSLWGAGISYEQYF.